The rows below give T cell receptor beta chains drawn from one sample of a study of cytomegalovirus exposure and HLA in healthy donors. The data were produced by immunoSEQ multiplex PCR, yet TCRdb's version contains in-frame clones alone and is incomplete. This sample's table reports 20,000 to 25,000 clones. Sequencing was performed on PBMCs. The source is a male donor in good health and CMV-seropositive. Both conserved end residues are part of each CDR3. D genes are given only for firm matches. Clone size is given for some rows only: seen once, a few or many times, or a class if the clone is expanded.

v_call: TRBV6-5; d_call: TRBD2; j_call: TRBJ2-1; cdr3_length: 16; clone_size: -; cdr3_nt: TGTGCCAGCAGTTACTCGATTGGGACTAGTAGCAATGAGCAGTTCTTC; cdr3_aa: CASSYSIGTSSNEQFF
v_call: TRBV19; d_call: -; j_call: TRBJ1-1; cdr3_length: 11; clone_size: -; cdr3_nt: TGTGCCAGTAGTCCCGGGGTAACGGCTTTCTTT; cdr3_aa: CASSPGVTAFF
v_call: TRBV6-5; d_call: -; j_call: TRBJ1-5; cdr3_length: 14; clone_size: -; cdr3_nt: TGTGCCAGCAGTTTCAACTTGGGGGCCCCTTTCCAACATTTT; cdr3_aa: CASSFNLGAPFQHF
v_call: TRBV14; d_call: TRBD1; j_call: TRBJ2-7; cdr3_length: 15; clone_size: -; cdr3_nt: TGTGCCAGCAGCCAAAGACAGGGGCGGTCCTACGAGCAGTACTTC; cdr3_aa: CASSQRQGRSYEQYF
v_call: TRBV5-4; d_call: -; j_call: TRBJ2-2; cdr3_length: 16; clone_size: -; cdr3_nt: TGTGCCAGCAGCTTGGGGCAGGCGCTGAACACCGGGGAGCTGTTTTTT; cdr3_aa: CASSLGQALNTGELFF
v_call: TRBV6-1; d_call: TRBD2; j_call: TRBJ2-3; cdr3_length: 15; clone_size: -; cdr3_nt: TGTGCCAGCAGTGAAACTAGCGGGGGGGCAGATACGCAGTATTTT; cdr3_aa: CASSETSGGADTQYF
v_call: TRBV28; d_call: -; j_call: TRBJ1-2; cdr3_length: 14; clone_size: -; cdr3_nt: TGTGCCAGCACCTTGGGCAGGGGAATCTATGGCTACACCTTC; cdr3_aa: CASTLGRGIYGYTF
v_call: TRBV7-2; d_call: -; j_call: TRBJ1-5; cdr3_length: 15; clone_size: -; cdr3_nt: TGTGCCAGCAGCTTAGACGGACAGTTTCTTCAGCCCCAGCATTTT; cdr3_aa: CASSLDGQFLQPQHF
v_call: TRBV4-1; d_call: -; j_call: TRBJ2-5; cdr3_length: 13; clone_size: -; cdr3_nt: TGCGCCAGCAGCCAAGATCCTGAGGAGACCCAGTACTTC; cdr3_aa: CASSQDPEETQYF
v_call: TRBV5-5; d_call: TRBD1; j_call: TRBJ1-1; cdr3_length: 13; clone_size: -; cdr3_nt: TGTGCCAGCAGTCGGACAGGGGAAACTGAAGCTTTCTTT; cdr3_aa: CASSRTGETEAFF
v_call: TRBV7-8; d_call: TRBD2; j_call: TRBJ2-7; cdr3_length: 18; clone_size: -; cdr3_nt: TGTGCCAGCAGCTTAAGGACTAGCGGGGGACCCAATAGCTACGAGCAGTACTTC; cdr3_aa: CASSLRTSGGPNSYEQYF
v_call: TRBV6-1; d_call: TRBD1; j_call: TRBJ2-1; cdr3_length: 15; clone_size: -; cdr3_nt: TGTGCCAGCAGTGGTACAGGGGCCAGGTACAATGAGCAGTTCTTC; cdr3_aa: CASSGTGARYNEQFF
v_call: TRBV18; d_call: TRBD2; j_call: TRBJ2-1; cdr3_length: 19; clone_size: -; cdr3_nt: TGTGCCAGCTCACCACTCCCAAGCGTAGGACTAGCGGGGAGAAATGAGCAGTTCTTC; cdr3_aa: CASSPLPSVGLAGRNEQFF
v_call: TRBV6-4; d_call: -; j_call: TRBJ2-3; cdr3_length: 18; clone_size: -; cdr3_nt: TGTGCCAGCAGTGACTCGTCGTCCGGGGGTGCCCACACAGATACGCAGTATTTT; cdr3_aa: CASSDSSSGGAHTDTQYF
v_call: TRBV5-1; d_call: -; j_call: TRBJ1-6; cdr3_length: 17; clone_size: -; cdr3_nt: TGCGCCAGCAGCTTTTCCTATCGAGGGATCCATAATTCACCCCTCCACTTT; cdr3_aa: CASSFSYRGIHNSPLHF
v_call: TRBV4-3; d_call: TRBD1; j_call: TRBJ1-2; cdr3_length: 18; clone_size: -; cdr3_nt: TGCGCCAGCAGCCAAGATACTAGTCAGGACAGGGTAACCTATGGCTACACCTTC; cdr3_aa: CASSQDTSQDRVTYGYTF
v_call: TRBV5-1; d_call: -; j_call: TRBJ1-2; cdr3_length: 13; clone_size: -; cdr3_nt: TGCGCCAGCAGACAGGGTGATGGCTATGGCTACACCTTC; cdr3_aa: CASRQGDGYGYTF
v_call: TRBV7-8; d_call: TRBD1; j_call: TRBJ1-3; cdr3_length: 14; clone_size: -; cdr3_nt: TGTGCCAGCAGCTCAGGGACAGGGGCAAACACCATATATTTT; cdr3_aa: CASSSGTGANTIYF
v_call: TRBV5-3; d_call: TRBD1; j_call: TRBJ2-7; cdr3_length: 15; clone_size: -; cdr3_nt: TGTGCCAGAAGCTTTTTCGGGACAGGGTACAACGAGCAGTACTTC; cdr3_aa: CARSFFGTGYNEQYF
v_call: TRBV19; d_call: -; j_call: TRBJ1-5; cdr3_length: 15; clone_size: medium-sized; cdr3_nt: TGTGCCAGTAGTATAGGTCTCAGGGGCAATCAGCCCCAGCATTTT; cdr3_aa: CASSIGLRGNQPQHF
v_call: TRBV16; d_call: -; j_call: TRBJ1-6; cdr3_length: 16; clone_size: -; cdr3_nt: TGTGCCAGCAGCCAATCGGTCGGCGGGGGCAGTTCACCCCTCCACTTT; cdr3_aa: CASSQSVGGGSSPLHF
v_call: TRBV28; d_call: -; j_call: TRBJ1-1; cdr3_length: 15; clone_size: -; cdr3_nt: TGTGCCAGCAGCCCGGGGGGGGCCGGGAACACTGAAGCTTTCTTT; cdr3_aa: CASSPGGAGNTEAFF
v_call: TRBV11-2; d_call: -; j_call: TRBJ1-2; cdr3_length: 14; clone_size: -; cdr3_nt: TGTGCCAGCAGCTTAGTAGACAGTCTCTATGGCTACACCTTC; cdr3_aa: CASSLVDSLYGYTF
v_call: TRBV11-3; d_call: -; j_call: TRBJ2-1; cdr3_length: 15; clone_size: -; cdr3_nt: TGTGCCAGCAGCTTATCTGGATATCGGGGCAATGAGCAGTTCTTC; cdr3_aa: CASSLSGYRGNEQFF
v_call: TRBV19; d_call: -; j_call: TRBJ2-7; cdr3_length: 13; clone_size: -; cdr3_nt: TGTGCCAGTAGTGTACAGTATTCCTACGAGCAGTACTTC; cdr3_aa: CASSVQYSYEQYF
v_call: TRBV29-1; d_call: TRBD2; j_call: TRBJ2-5; cdr3_length: 16; clone_size: -; cdr3_nt: TGCAGCGCCGGAGGGAATGCGGGGGTTCATCAAGAGACCCAGTACTTC; cdr3_aa: CSAGGNAGVHQETQYF
v_call: TRBV6-1; d_call: TRBD1; j_call: TRBJ1-3; cdr3_length: 14; clone_size: -; cdr3_nt: TGTGCCAGCAGTGAAGCTAACAGGGGGTACACCATATATTTT; cdr3_aa: CASSEANRGYTIYF
v_call: TRBV2; d_call: -; j_call: TRBJ2-5; cdr3_length: 17; clone_size: -; cdr3_nt: TGTGCCAGCTACGACCTGGTGCCAGGGCAAGGAGGGGAGACCCAGTACTTC; cdr3_aa: CASYDLVPGQGGETQYF
v_call: TRBV30; d_call: TRBD1; j_call: TRBJ2-3; cdr3_length: 15; clone_size: -; cdr3_nt: TGTGCCTGCCTACAGGGGCCGCTGAGCACAGATACGCAGTATTTT; cdr3_aa: CACLQGPLSTDTQYF
v_call: TRBV5-1; d_call: TRBD2; j_call: TRBJ2-5; cdr3_length: 16; clone_size: -; cdr3_nt: TGCGCCAGCCAAGACCCTAGCGGGGGGTTCCAAGAGACCCAGTACTTC; cdr3_aa: CASQDPSGGFQETQYF
v_call: TRBV6-1; d_call: -; j_call: TRBJ1-1; cdr3_length: 15; clone_size: -; cdr3_nt: TGTGCCAGCAGTCCTCCGGGACTCAAGAACACTGAAGCTTTCTTT; cdr3_aa: CASSPPGLKNTEAFF
v_call: TRBV30; d_call: TRBD2; j_call: TRBJ2-1; cdr3_length: 14; clone_size: -; cdr3_nt: TGTGCCTGGCTGTCCTCGGGGGGGCCCAATGAGCAGTTCTTC; cdr3_aa: CAWLSSGGPNEQFF
v_call: TRBV5-1; d_call: -; j_call: TRBJ2-2; cdr3_length: 15; clone_size: -; cdr3_nt: TGCGCCAGCGACCCAGGGGCGGCGAACACCGGGGAGCTGTTTTTT; cdr3_aa: CASDPGAANTGELFF
v_call: TRBV7-9; d_call: -; j_call: TRBJ2-7; cdr3_length: 12; clone_size: -; cdr3_nt: TGTGCCAGCAGTGTTCCGGAGGCTCAGCAGTACTTC; cdr3_aa: CASSVPEAQQYF
v_call: TRBV6-6; d_call: -; j_call: TRBJ1-1; cdr3_length: 11; clone_size: -; cdr3_nt: TGTGCCAGCTTGTGGGGACATGAAGCTTTCTTT; cdr3_aa: CASLWGHEAFF
v_call: TRBV19; d_call: -; j_call: TRBJ1-3; cdr3_length: 14; clone_size: -; cdr3_nt: TGTGCCAGCCAAGAGGTCGGTACTGGAAACACCATATATTTT; cdr3_aa: CASQEVGTGNTIYF
v_call: TRBV30; d_call: -; j_call: TRBJ1-1; cdr3_length: 13; clone_size: -; cdr3_nt: TGTGCCTGGCGAGGACAGAGGAACACTGAAGCTTTCTTT; cdr3_aa: CAWRGQRNTEAFF
v_call: TRBV2; d_call: -; j_call: TRBJ1-2; cdr3_length: 16; clone_size: -; cdr3_nt: TGTGCCAGCAGTGAAAGATCTGGGGCTTTAAACTATGGCTACACCTTC; cdr3_aa: CASSERSGALNYGYTF
v_call: TRBV14; d_call: TRBD2; j_call: TRBJ2-5; cdr3_length: 18; clone_size: -; cdr3_nt: TGTGCCAGCAGCCAAGCGTTGTGGCAACGGGAGGGAGCCGAGACCCAGTACTTC; cdr3_aa: CASSQALWQREGAETQYF
v_call: TRBV30; d_call: -; j_call: TRBJ2-1; cdr3_length: 15; clone_size: -; cdr3_nt: TGTGCCTGGAGTGTACCAGGGGCAACCGACAATGAGCAGTTCTTC; cdr3_aa: CAWSVPGATDNEQFF
v_call: TRBV29-1; d_call: -; j_call: TRBJ1-3; cdr3_length: 16; clone_size: -; cdr3_nt: TGCAGCGTTGATGATCCCAGGGCCGCCTCTGGAAACACCATATATTTT; cdr3_aa: CSVDDPRAASGNTIYF
v_call: TRBV2; d_call: -; j_call: TRBJ2-7; cdr3_length: 11; clone_size: -; cdr3_nt: TGTGCCAGCAGCCCTCCAGGCGAGCAGTACTTC; cdr3_aa: CASSPPGEQYF
v_call: TRBV15; d_call: TRBD1; j_call: TRBJ2-2; cdr3_length: 17; clone_size: -; cdr3_nt: TGTGCCACCAGCAGGGGCGCTACAGGGGACGACACCGGGGAGCTGTTTTTT; cdr3_aa: CATSRGATGDDTGELFF
v_call: TRBV27; d_call: -; j_call: TRBJ1-2; cdr3_length: 14; clone_size: -; cdr3_nt: TGTGCCAGCAGTTTATTCCCGACAGGCTATGGCTACACCTTC; cdr3_aa: CASSLFPTGYGYTF
v_call: TRBV18; d_call: TRBD1; j_call: TRBJ1-3; cdr3_length: 15; clone_size: -; cdr3_nt: TGTGCCAGCTCACCACGGGACAGTCGGGAGCGGACCATATATTTT; cdr3_aa: CASSPRDSRERTIYF
v_call: TRBV13; d_call: TRBD2; j_call: TRBJ2-1; cdr3_length: 16; clone_size: -; cdr3_nt: TGTGCCAGCAGTCGGACTAGCGGGAGCTCCTACAATGAGCAGTTCTTC; cdr3_aa: CASSRTSGSSYNEQFF
v_call: TRBV29-1; d_call: TRBD1; j_call: TRBJ1-4; cdr3_length: 13; clone_size: -; cdr3_nt: TGCAGCGTGGGACAGGGAATTAATGAAAAACTGTTTTTT; cdr3_aa: CSVGQGINEKLFF
v_call: TRBV11-1; d_call: -; j_call: TRBJ1-2; cdr3_length: 13; clone_size: -; cdr3_nt: TGTGCCAGCAGCCGGAAGGAGAACTATGGCTACACCTTC; cdr3_aa: CASSRKENYGYTF
v_call: TRBV19; d_call: TRBD2; j_call: TRBJ2-7; cdr3_length: 15; clone_size: -; cdr3_nt: TGTGCCAGTAGTATCAGAACTAGCGGACCTCTAGAGCAGTACTTC; cdr3_aa: CASSIRTSGPLEQYF
v_call: TRBV28; d_call: TRBD2; j_call: TRBJ2-5; cdr3_length: 20; clone_size: -; cdr3_nt: TGTGCCAGCAGCTACCTCGTGGGTCAGGGATTAGCGGGGACCCAAGAGACCCAGTACTTC; cdr3_aa: CASSYLVGQGLAGTQETQYF
v_call: TRBV6-5; d_call: -; j_call: TRBJ2-7; cdr3_length: 14; clone_size: -; cdr3_nt: TGTGCCAGCAGTTACTCAGCAGGGTCCTACGAGCAGTACTTC; cdr3_aa: CASSYSAGSYEQYF
v_call: TRBV6-5; d_call: -; j_call: TRBJ2-3; cdr3_length: 13; clone_size: -; cdr3_nt: TGTGCCAGCAGTTACGAGGGATCAGATACGCAGTATTTT; cdr3_aa: CASSYEGSDTQYF